This T cell receptor beta chain was observed in a study of T cell changes during pregnancy in multiple sclerosis. Between the trimmed V and J ends, which lost 4 bases and 0 bases, there was a span of 13 bases. From germline, CDR1 is MGHDK and CDR2 SYGVNS. The CDR3 has 15 residues. Sequenced by immunoSEQ multiplex PCR; TCRdb stores in-frame clones only, minus some. The table includes 60,000 to 75,000 clones, roughly nine tenths detected once. The TCR comes from a female donor in good health, enrolled as a control in a pregnancy study. The material was peripheral blood, obtained in the second trimester of pregnancy. The chain recombines TRBV25-1 with TRBJ2-7, with D tentatively TRBD1 (5 bases). The CDR3 is CASSAPRTTSYEQYF. The CDR3 DNA sequence: TGTGCCAGCAGTGCCCCCAGGACAACCTCCTACGAGCAGTACTTC.